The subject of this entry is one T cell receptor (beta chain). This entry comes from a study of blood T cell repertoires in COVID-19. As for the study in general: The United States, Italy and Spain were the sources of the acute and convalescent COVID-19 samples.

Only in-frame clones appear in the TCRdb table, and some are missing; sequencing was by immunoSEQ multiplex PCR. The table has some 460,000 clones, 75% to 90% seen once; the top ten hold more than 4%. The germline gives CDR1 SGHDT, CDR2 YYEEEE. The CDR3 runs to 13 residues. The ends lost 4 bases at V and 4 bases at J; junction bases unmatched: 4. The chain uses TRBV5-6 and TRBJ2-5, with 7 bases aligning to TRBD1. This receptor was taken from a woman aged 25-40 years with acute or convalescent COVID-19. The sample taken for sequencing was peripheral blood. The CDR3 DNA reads TGTGCCAGCAGCAGACAGGGCAGAGAGACCCAGTACTTC. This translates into CASSRQGRETQYF.